This entry features one TCR beta chain sequence. Its cognate antigen is unknown. The data originate from a study of neurological immune-mediated disorders. TCRdb re-analysed the 5' RACE reads in MiXCR, keeping a single row per CDR3 protein. The profile covers about 20,000 distinct CDR3 sequences, with about 10% appearing a single time and less than 25% taken by the ten largest. The study, taken as a whole, reports: The most TCR clonal expansion was seen in HTLV-1-associated myelopathy, whereas the least was seen in multiple sclerosis, below the level in healthy controls.

The receptor comes from a woman aged 55-75 years with HTLV-1-associated myelopathy (HAM/TSP). Sequencing was done on a sample of PBMCs.

CDR3 protein: CSASGLAGTQETQYF. DNA for the CDR3: TGCAGTGCTAGCGGACTAGCGGGGACCCAAGAGACCCAGTACTTC. The rearrangement joins TRBV20-1 to TRBJ2-5; 12 bases line up with TRBD2. The ends lost 3 bases at V and 1 base at J; junction bases unmatched: 3. The CDR3 totals 15 residues. Germline V gene data show CDR1 as DFQATT and CDR2 as SNEGSKA (reference sequence).